Shown below are 21 T cell receptor beta chains from a single sample sequenced in a study of OX40 agonist ivuxolimab in advanced cancers. Data came from immunoSEQ multiplex PCR; TCRdb stores just in-frame clones and leaves some out. The table has tens of thousands of clones, approximately 90% seen once. Specimen: CD4+ or CD8+ T cells sorted from blood, collected in a trial of the OX40 agonist ivuxolimab. The receptors were sampled from an adult with an advanced solid tumor such as melanoma, head and neck, liver or kidney cancer.

The chain combines TRBV13 with TRBJ2-7, with 13 bases that match TRBD2. The CDR3 runs 17 residues. The V and J ends lost 3 bases and 6 bases, in that order; junction bases with no gene match: 11. Germline V lookup: CDR1 PRHDT, CDR2 FYEKMQ (reference sequence). This chain's CDR3 is CASSFGLAGETRGEQYF. CDR3 coding DNA: TGTGCCAGCAGCTTCGGACTAGCGGGAGAGACCCGCGGCGAGCAGTACTTC.

This sequence joins TRBV19 and TRBJ2-1; D possibly matches TRBD1 or TRBD2 (6 bases each). Germline-derived CDR1 and CDR2 are LNHDA and SQIVND (reference sequence). This CDR3 has 15 amino acids. The V and J ends lost 5 bases and 4 bases respectively, with 15 bases between them. The CDR3 loop is CASSVTRQAYNEQFF. Here the CDR3 DNA reads TGTGCCAGTAGTGTGACTAGACAGGCTTACAATGAGCAGTTCTTC.

The CDR3 sequence: CASSGTGGSNTEAFF. The DNA for the CDR3 is TGTGCCAGCAGCGGTACAGGGGGCAGTAACACTGAAGCTTTCTTT. The chain joins TRBV11-3 to TRBJ1-1, with 9 positions matching TRBD1. Germline CDR1 and CDR2: SGHNT and YENEEA. V trimming: 5 bases; J trimming: 2 bases; junction bases outside the gene matches: 6. This CDR3 has 15 residues.

The chain recombines TRBV7-6 with TRBJ2-5; D could derive from TRBD1 or TRBD2 (7 bases each). The V end lost 1 base, the J end lost 4 bases, and 16 bases lay between the germline ends. CDR3 length equals 16 residues. Germline CDR1 SGHVS, CDR2 FNYEAQ. CDR3 region: CASSLGGGGSGETQYF. The CDR3 DNA reads as TGTGCCAGCAGCTTAGGGGGAGGGGGCTCTGGAGAGACCCAGTACTTC.

The chain is built from TRBV5-4 and TRBJ2-7; 11 bases align to TRBD2. This CDR3 is built from 16 residues. The germline V gene encodes CDR1 SGHNT and CDR2 YYREEE (reference sequence). J was trimmed by 3 bases and V by 4 bases; bases with no gene match: 9. Here the CDR3 DNA reads TGTGCCAGCAGCCTAAAAGTACTAGCGGGAGACTACGAGCAGTACTTC. This encodes CASSLKVLAGDYEQYF.

This clone has a single count. This rearrangement joins TRBV9 to TRBJ2-3; 7 bases map to TRBD1. The germline gives CDR1 SGDLS, CDR2 YYNGEE. The trim removed 3 bases at V and 5 bases at J, leaving 6 bases unmatched. CDR3 length: 14 amino acids. The CDR3 is CASSARQGRDTQYF. CDR3 nucleotide sequence: TGTGCCAGCAGCGCCCGACAGGGACGAGATACGCAGTATTTT.

This CDR3 is CASSPKDRGSGYTF. The CDR3 DNA follows: TGTGCCAGCTCACCCAAGGACAGGGGTAGTGGCTACACCTTC. The genes are TRBV18 and TRBJ1-2, with TRBD1 matching over 9 bases. CDR1 and CDR2 from the germline V gene are KGHSH and LQKENI. V lost 3 bases, J lost 7 bases, and 6 bases stayed unmatched. This CDR3 comprises 14 residues. Filled out from reference TRBV18 and TRBJ1-2, the complete variable domain reads NAGVMQNPRHLVRRRGQEARLRCSPMKGHSHVYWYRQLPEEGLKFMVYLQKENIIDESGMPKERFSAEFPKEGPSILRIQQVVRGDSAAYFCASSPKDRGSGYTFGSGTRLTVV.

The genes are TRBV11-2 and TRBJ2-7, with 7 bases that match TRBD2. This CDR3 region has 15 residues. The ends lost 5 bases at V and 1 base at J; junction bases unmatched: 8. Germline CDR1 is SGHAT and CDR2 is FQNNGV. The CDR3 is CASSPRGAGSYEQYF. For the CDR3, the DNA is TGTGCCAGCAGCCCCCGTGGAGCGGGATCCTACGAGCAGTACTTC.

This chain links TRBV6-6 with TRBJ2-2, with D uncertain. Trimming pared 5 bases from V and 2 bases from J, leaving 6 bases between. The CDR3 sequence is 13 residues long. Germline CDR1 reads MNHNY; CDR2 reads SVGAGI (reference sequence). The CDR3 nucleotides read TGTGCCAGCAGTACCCATAACACCGGGGAGCTGTTTTTT. Translated, it gives CASSTHNTGELFF.

The CDR3 DNA follows: TGCGCCAGCAGTCAACGTGGCCCATTGGGAGGGATTACCTACGAGCAGTACTTC. It yields the protein CASSQRGPLGGITYEQYF. This chain connects TRBV23-1 to TRBJ2-7, with 7 positions matching TRBD2. TRBV23-1 is filed as an ORF, its function uncertain. The CDR3 covers 18 residues. Trimming took 2 bases from V and 2 from J; bases not matched to a gene: 15.

The genes are TRBV7-2 and TRBJ2-1; maybe TRBD2 (5 bases). The CDR3 contains 16 residues. Germline assignment: CDR1 SGHTA and CDR2 FQGNSA. Trimming removed 5 bases from V and 4 bases from J, with 18 bases in between. CDR3 in DNA: TGTGCCAGCAGCCTACTAGGTTTGCGAGGGTACAATGAGCAGTTCTTC. As protein: CASSLLGLRGYNEQFF.

The genes are TRBV5-4 and TRBJ2-2; 7 bases match TRBD2. Trimming at V came to 0 bases and at J to 6 bases, leaving 5 bases not matched to a gene. CDR1 SGHNT and CDR2 YYREEE come from the germline V gene (reference sequence). This CDR3 has 15 residues. CDR3 region: CASSLAGGSPGELFF. CDR3 coding DNA: TGTGCCAGCAGCTTGGCAGGCGGGAGCCCCGGGGAGCTGTTTTTT.

This clone showed up just once. This chain joins TRBV9 and TRBJ2-1, with D possibly matching TRBD1 (7 bases). The CDR3 covers 15 residues. Per the germline V gene, CDR1 is SGDLS and CDR2 is YYNGEE. V gave up 0 bases and J gave up 7 bases, with 14 bases separating them. CDR3 sequence reads: CASSVVGAGGNEQFF. The CDR3 DNA reads TGTGCCAGCAGCGTAGTCGGGGCAGGGGGGAATGAGCAGTTCTTC.

The V and J genes are TRBV6-1 and TRBJ2-2, with TRBD2 matching 8 bases. Trimming removed 5 bases from V and 8 bases from J; junction bases left unmatched: 10. The germline gives CDR1 MNHNS, CDR2 SASEGT. The CDR3 spans 15 residues. The CDR3: CASSSGSGGSGELFF. CDR3 nucleotides: TGTGCCAGCAGTAGCGGGAGTGGAGGGAGTGGGGAGCTGTTTTTT.

The chain joins TRBV7-9 to TRBJ2-3; the match to TRBD1 covers 10 bases. CDR3 length: 15 amino acids. CDR1 is SEHNR, CDR2 FQNEAQ, per germline (reference sequence). Trimming at V came to 5 bases and at J to 3 bases, leaving 5 bases not matched to a gene. CDR3 DNA: TGTGCCAGCAGCCCGACGGGACAGGGGACAGATACGCAGTATTTT. Protein sequence: CASSPTGQGTDTQYF.

V is TRBV4-1 and J is TRBJ1-3; D remains ambiguous. The CDR3 runs 15 residues. Trimming removed 6 bases at V and 0 bases at J, with 12 bases between. From germline, CDR1 is MGHRA and CDR2 YSYEKL. The DNA for the CDR3 is TGCGCCAGCAGAGAATCTCACTCCTCTGGAAACACCATATATTTT. Translated: CASRESHSSGNTIYF.

V and J are TRBV4-1 and TRBJ1-2, with D possibly matching TRBD1 (5 bases). The CDR3 is 14 amino acids. Germline CDR1 is MGHRA and CDR2 is YSYEKL. V lost 1 base to trimming and J lost 8 bases, with 14 bases between them. The DNA for the CDR3 is TGCGCCAGCAGCCAAGCCCCTCCAGGGTTGGGCTACACCTTC. Encoded protein: CASSQAPPGLGYTF.

This clone has a single count. V is TRBV30 and J is TRBJ2-7, with 9 bases lining up with TRBD1. Germline V gene data show CDR1 as GTSNPN and CDR2 as SVGIG (reference sequence). Trimming at V came to 8 bases and at J to 5 bases, leaving 10 bases not matched to a gene. This CDR3 has 13 amino acids. CDR3 nucleotide sequence: TGTGCCGTCCGGACAGGGGAACCGAACGAGCAGTACTTC. Translation: CAVRTGEPNEQYF.

The gene calls are TRBV27 and TRBJ2-7; 7 bases map to TRBD1. The length of the CDR3 is 16 residues. J gave up 0 bases and V 0 bases, and 5 bases lay outside the gene matches. Germline V gene lookup returns CDR1 MNHEY and CDR2 SMNVEV (reference sequence). In DNA form, the CDR3 reads TGTGCCAGCAGTTTATCGATAGGGGACAGCTCCTACGAGCAGTACTTC. The encoded protein is CASSLSIGDSSYEQYF.

The chain employs TRBV7-6 and TRBJ2-5; a weak D match, TRBD2 (5 bases). V was shortened by 1 base and J by 3 bases, with 12 bases between the two germline ends. The V gene's germline CDR1 is SGHVS and CDR2 FNYEAQ. This CDR3 is built from 15 residues. The CDR3, as DNA: TGTGCCAGCAGCTTAGAAAACACGGGGAAAGAGACCCAGTACTTC. It is translated as CASSLENTGKETQYF. Filled out from reference TRBV7-6 and TRBJ2-5, the complete variable domain reads GAGVSQSPRYKVTKRGQDVALRCDPISGHVSLYWYRQALGQGPEFLTYFNYEAQQDKSGLPNDRFSAERPEGSISTLTIQRTEQRDSAMYRCASSLENTGKETQYFGPGTRLLVL.

The CDR3 DNA follows: TGCGCCAGCAGCACAGACAGCAAGAACACTGAAGCTTTCTTT. Translation: CASSTDSKNTEAFF. The V gene is TRBV5-1, the J gene TRBJ1-1; tentative D call: TRBD1 (5 bases). The V end was cut by 4 bases, the J end by 1 base, with 11 bases between. This CDR3 is 14 amino acids long. Germline V gene data show CDR1 as SGHRS and CDR2 as YFSETQ.